Listed below are T cell receptor beta chains from one sample, sequenced in a study of T cell changes during pregnancy in multiple sclerosis. Sequencing was performed with immunoSEQ multiplex PCR; in TCRdb, only in-frame clones are kept and a portion is missing. This table holds over 45,000 clones, about nine tenths found once. Sequences were derived from peripheral blood, sampled in the first trimester of pregnancy. These receptors originate from a female donor in good health, enrolled as a control in a pregnancy study. Each CDR3 is given with its conserved first and last residue. Each record gives: J gene, D gene, CDR3 length, clone size, V gene, CDR3 DNA, CDR3 protein. A D gene is named only where the DNA matches it firmly. Size is omitted from some rows. Given values are once, few, many or a class for expanded clones.

TRBJ1-1 | . | 16 | . | TRBV7-8 | TGTGCCAGCAGCCCCACCGAGCGGGCTGAAGGCACTGAAGCTTTCTTT | CASSPTERAEGTEAFF
TRBJ2-7 | TRBD2 | 16 | . | TRBV27 | TGTGCCAGCAGTCTGGGACTAGCGGGGAGATCCTACGAGCAGTACTTC | CASSLGLAGRSYEQYF
TRBJ2-7 | TRBD1 | 18 | . | TRBV15 | TGTGCCACCAGCCCCGGGACAGGGGGCCCAAGGAGCTCCTACGAGCAGTACTTC | CATSPGTGGPRSSYEQYF
TRBJ2-3 | TRBD1 | 15 | . | TRBV18 | TGTGCCAGCTCACCAGCGACAGGGGGTACAGATACGCAGTATTTT | CASSPATGGTDTQYF
TRBJ2-5 | . | 15 | . | TRBV7-2 | TGTGCCAGCAGCTTAGTGGCGGCACTGCAAGAGACCCAGTACTTC | CASSLVAALQETQYF
TRBJ1-1 | . | 12 | . | TRBV2 | TGTGCCAGCACAAGCGTAGGAGAAGAAGCTTTCTTT | CASTSVGEEAFF
TRBJ2-3 | . | 18 | . | TRBV7-8 | TGTGCCAGCAGCTTAGCGCCCCCCGCGGGAACCCGAACAGATACGCAGTATTTT | CASSLAPPAGTRTDTQYF
TRBJ1-5 | . | 17 | . | TRBV15 | TGTGCCACCGGCGGCACCCCCTTGGATTATAGCAATCAGCCCCAGCATTTT | CATGGTPLDYSNQPQHF
TRBJ1-2 | . | 15 | . | TRBV28 | TGTGCCAGCAGTCTCTCAGGGATTGGCTGGGATGGCTACACCTTC | CASSLSGIGWDGYTF
TRBJ2-5 | . | 14 | . | TRBV14 | TGTGCCAGTAACACGATACAGGGACCCGGGATCCAGTACTTC | CASNTIQGPGIQYF
TRBJ1-2 | . | 14 | . | TRBV11-2 | TGTGCCAGCAGCTTAGGAGGTCAGGGTGGAGGCTACACCTTC | CASSLGGQGGGYTF
TRBJ1-1 | TRBD1 | 14 | . | TRBV9 | TGTGCCAGCAGTGTCACAGGGGGCGGCACTGAAGCTTTCTTT | CASSVTGGGTEAFF
TRBJ2-7 | TRBD1 | 16 | . | TRBV11-1 | TGTGCCAGCAGCCCACAATCGGGACAGGGGACCTACGAGCAGTACTTC | CASSPQSGQGTYEQYF
TRBJ1-2 | . | 15 | . | TRBV19 | TGTGCCAGTAGTCTAAGTAACCGGGACACCTATGGCTACACCTTC | CASSLSNRDTYGYTF
TRBJ2-5 | . | 13 | . | TRBV6-1 | TGTGCCAGCAGGCCAGGGGCCCAAGAGACCCAGTACTTC | CASRPGAQETQYF
TRBJ2-5 | . | 14 | . | TRBV6-6 | TGTGCCAGCAGTTTCACCCAGGGCCAAGAGACCCAGTACTTC | CASSFTQGQETQYF
TRBJ1-2 | TRBD1 | 13 | . | TRBV7-9 | TGTGCCAGCAGCTACCCCCGGGACAGGGGCAGGCTTTTC | CASSYPRDRGRLF
TRBJ1-6 | . | 15 | . | TRBV27 | TGTGCCAGCAGTTTTTGGGGAGGCTATAATTCACCCCTCCACTTT | CASSFWGGYNSPLHF
TRBJ1-4 | . | 15 | . | TRBV6-5 | TGTGCCAGCAGCCCCCAGGGCGGAACTAATGAAAAACTGTTTTTT | CASSPQGGTNEKLFF
TRBJ2-7 | . | 15 | . | TRBV19 | TGTGCCAGTAGTCCCCGGGGTAGCGGAACGTACGAGCAGTACTTC | CASSPRGSGTYEQYF
TRBJ2-7 | . | 14 | . | TRBV9 | TGTGCCAGCAGCGTAGGCCACAACACCTACGAGCAGTACTTC | CASSVGHNTYEQYF
TRBJ2-6 | . | 19 | . | TRBV7-3 | TGTGCCAGCAGCTTACGTATTGGAGGGGGCGTATCTGGGGCCAACGTCCTGACTTTC | CASSLRIGGGVSGANVLTF
TRBJ2-2 | . | 11 | . | TRBV7-3 | TGTGCCAGCAGCCCGGGGGGGGAGCTGTTTTTT | CASSPGGELFF
TRBJ2-3 | TRBD2 | 16 | . | TRBV5-4 | TGTGCCAGCAGCTTCCGACTAGCTAGCGATACAGATACGCAGTATTTT | CASSFRLASDTDTQYF
TRBJ2-5 | . | 12 | . | TRBV4-1 | TGCGCCAGCAGCCAACCTGGACGGGAATTGAACTTC | CASSQPGRELNF
TRBJ2-5 | TRBD2 | 14 | . | TRBV2 | TGTGCCAGTACGGCGGGAGCTTGGGGAGAGACCCAGTACTTC | CASTAGAWGETQYF
TRBJ2-2 | TRBD1 | 15 | few | TRBV7-9 | TGTGCCAGCAGCTTAGGGGACAGGGACACCGGGGAGCTGTTTTTT | CASSLGDRDTGELFF
TRBJ2-1 | . | 14 | . | TRBV13 | TGTGCCAGCAGCCTTACGACAGATTACAATGAGCAGTTCTTC | CASSLTTDYNEQFF
TRBJ2-2 | TRBD1 | 14 | . | TRBV6-6 | TGTGCCAGCAGTTTGGGACAGCACACCGGGGAGCTGTTTTTT | CASSLGQHTGELFF
TRBJ2-7 | . | 16 | . | TRBV2 | TGTGCCAGCAGTCAAATACCCCGGGACATAAACTACGAGCAGTACTTC | CASSQIPRDINYEQYF
TRBJ2-2 | TRBD2 | 18 | . | TRBV18 | TGTGCCAGCTCACCGGGACTAGCGCCGCACGCGAACACCGGGGAGCTGTTTTTT | CASSPGLAPHANTGELFF
TRBJ1-2 | . | 13 | . | TRBV29-1 | TGCAGCGTGGATAGGGGCCTGAACTATGGCTACACCTTC | CSVDRGLNYGYTF
TRBJ1-1 | . | 14 | . | TRBV19 | TGTGCCAGTAGTACGCGGACAGAGAACACTGAAGCTTTCTTT | CASSTRTENTEAFF
TRBJ2-5 | TRBD2 | 12 | . | TRBV5-1 | TGCGCCAGCAGGCTAGCGGAAGAGACCCAGTACTTC | CASRLAEETQYF
TRBJ2-7 | . | 15 | once | TRBV6-5 | TGTGCCAGCAGGGGCGAGGGAGCCGGAGACTACGAGCAGTACTTC | CASRGEGAGDYEQYF
TRBJ2-3 | . | 14 | . | TRBV6-1 | TGTGCCAGCAGTGAGCTTAGTACCACAGATACGCAGTATTTT | CASSELSTTDTQYF
TRBJ2-1 | . | 15 | . | TRBV6-1 | TGTGCCAGCAGACCAAGCGCCGCGCTTAACAATGAGCAGTTCTTC | CASRPSAALNNEQFF
TRBJ1-1 | TRBD1 | 14 | . | TRBV18 | TGTGCCAGCTCACCAGACAGGGCGAGCACTGAAGCTTTCTTT | CASSPDRASTEAFF